This TCR beta chain was observed in a study of CD8 T cells in Susac syndrome. The length of the CDR3 is 14 residues. Germline V gene lookup returns CDR1 DFQATT and CDR2 SNEGSKA (reference sequence). V was pared by 2 bases and J by 4 bases, with 5 bases of the junction left unmatched. With random hexamers, reverse transcription was performed on about 0.5 to 1 ug of RNA. TCRdb re-called the immunoSEQ multiplex PCR reads through MiXCR, storing one row per CDR3 protein. The sample includes some 220,000 distinct CDR3 sequences, 95% of them seen just once. This TCR was recovered from a human donor with multiple sclerosis. Input material: CD4+ T cells from PBMCs. V usage is TRBV20-1 and J usage is TRBJ1-3; 7 bases match TRBD1. The CDR3 region has the DNA TGCAGTGCTAGAAGACAGGGAGCGGGAAACACCATATATTTT. Translated: CSARRQGAGNTIYF.